A selection of T cell receptor beta chains follows, all from one sample in a study of blood T cells in healthy people across ages. MiXCR was run by TCRdb on the 5' RACE reads, yielding one entry per CDR3 protein. The repertoire holds 1,100,000 or so distinct CDR3 sequences, with 35% to 55% as singletons. The material sequenced was blood. These receptor sequences come from a woman aged 55-75 years in good health. CDR3s include the opening cysteine and the closing phenylalanine or tryptophan. A D gene is named only where the DNA matches it firmly. Some rows mark clone size as missing; the rest say once, few, many or name a class of expanded clone.

>TRBD1|TRBV5-1|-|TRBJ2-1
CASSLASDRGSYNEQFF
TGCGCCAGCAGCTTGGCCTCGGACAGGGGTTCCTACAATGAGCAGTTCTTC
>TRBD1|TRBV28|-|TRBJ2-3
CASRSTGGVGADTQYF
TGTGCCAGCAGATCAACAGGGGGCGTTGGCGCAGATACGCAGTATTTT
>TRBD1|TRBV15|-|TRBJ2-7
CATSSLRDRSYEQYF
TGTGCCACCAGCAGTTTAAGGGACAGATCCTACGAGCAGTACTTC
>-|TRBV6-6|few|TRBJ2-7
CASSWDGSRYEQYF
TGTGCCAGCAGTTGGGACGGGAGTCGGTACGAGCAGTACTTC
>TRBD2|TRBV5-1|many|TRBJ2-1
CASTTSGSSYEQFF
TGCGCCAGTACCACTAGCGGGAGCTCCTATGAGCAGTTCTTC
>TRBD1|TRBV11-2|-|TRBJ2-5
CVSSRGQVGEETQYF
TGTGTCAGCAGCCGTGGACAGGTTGGGGAAGAGACCCAGTACTTC
>-|TRBV7-8|-|TRBJ1-5
CASSLVGGRQYSNQPQHF
TGTGCCAGCAGCTTAGTGGGCGGCAGACAGTATAGCAATCAGCCCCAGCATTTT
>-|TRBV12-3/TRBV12-4|-|TRBJ2-4
CASSSDRDFSYIQYF
TGTGCCAGCAGTTCGGACCGGGACTTCTCCTACATTCAGTACTTC
>-|TRBV5-1|-|TRBJ1-4
CASSLVPGANEKLFF
TGCGCCAGCAGCTTGGTGCCGGGGGCCAATGAAAAACTGTTTTTT
>-|TRBV29-1|-|TRBJ2-7
CSVDLIGEQYF
TGCAGCGTTGATTTGATAGGCGAGCAGTACTTC
>-|TRBV2|-|TRBJ2-5
CASSEWGEEETQYF
TGTGCCAGCAGTGAATGGGGGGAGGAAGAGACCCAGTACTTC
>-|TRBV3-1|-|TRBJ2-1
CASTPRGAYNEQFF
TGTGCCAGCACCCCAAGAGGGGCCTACAATGAGCAGTTCTTC
>-|TRBV12-5|once|TRBJ1-6
CASTLRGYNSPLHF
TGTGCTAGTACCTTGCGGGGGTATAATTCACCCCTCCACTTT
>-|TRBV20-1|-|TRBJ2-3
CSAREGVRVDTQYF
TGCAGTGCTAGAGAGGGGGTGAGGGTGGATACGCAGTATTTT
>TRBD2|TRBV7-9|few|TRBJ2-7
CASSRTSGSDEQYF
TGTGCCAGCAGCCGAACTAGCGGGAGCGACGAGCAGTACTTC
>-|TRBV6-1|-|TRBJ2-5
CASSEFGSYLETQYF
TGTGCCAGCAGTGAATTTGGGTCCTATCTAGAGACCCAGTACTTC
>-|TRBV24-1|-|TRBJ2-5
CATSDFGQPGQETQYF
TGTGCCACCAGTGATTTCGGGCAGCCGGGACAAGAGACCCAGTACTTC
>-|TRBV12-3/TRBV12-4|few|TRBJ2-3
CASRKGTDTQYF
TGTGCCAGCAGGAAGGGGACAGATACGCAGTATTTT
>-|TRBV20-1|few|TRBJ2-1
CSAEGLNNEQFF
TGCAGTGCTGAGGGACTTAACAATGAGCAGTTCTTC
>-|TRBV6-2/TRBV6-3|few|TRBJ2-1
CASSYEAALYNEQFF
TGTGCCAGCAGTTACGAGGCGGCCCTCTACAATGAGCAGTTCTTC
>-|TRBV12-3/TRBV12-4|-|TRBJ2-3
CASSRRIRGDTQYF
TGTGCCAGCAGTAGACGGATCCGGGGAGATACGCAGTATTTT
>TRBD2|TRBV29-1|many|TRBJ2-5
CSVEGLEETQYF
TGCAGCGTTGAGGGACTAGAAGAGACCCAGTACTTC
>-|TRBV6-5|-|TRBJ1-2
CASSSSEGLRRYGYTF
TGTGCCAGCAGTTCATCCGAGGGGCTACGGCGCTATGGCTACACCTTC
>TRBD2|TRBV29-1|once|TRBJ2-5
CSVGMTSANEQYF
TGCAGCGTTGGCATGACTAGCGCCAATGAGCAGTACTTC
>-|TRBV6-2/TRBV6-3|-|TRBJ2-7
CASNTGTTYSYEQYF
TGTGCCAGCAACACCGGGACGACATACTCCTACGAGCAGTACTTC
>-|TRBV6-5|-|TRBJ2-1
CASSPRVLASEQFF
TGTGCCAGCAGCCCCCGGGTACTAGCCAGTGAGCAGTTCTTC
>-|TRBV12-3/TRBV12-4|-|TRBJ2-5
CASCVEAFDEQYF
TGTGCCAGCTGCGTGGAGGCTTTCGATGAGCAGTACTTC
>TRBD2|TRBV3-1|once|TRBJ2-7
CASSQVPGGTYEQYF
TGTGCCAGCAGCCAAGTGCCGGGAGGGACCTACGAGCAGTACTTC
>TRBD1|TRBV19|-|TRBJ1-1
CASSMWDRMNTEAFF
TGTGCCAGTAGTATGTGGGACAGGATGAACACTGAAGCTTTCTTT
>TRBD2|TRBV3-1|once|TRBJ2-1
CASSQRSGGGYNEQFF
TGTGCCAGCAGCCAAAGGAGCGGGGGGGGATACAATGAGCAGTTCTTC
>-|TRBV6-5|-|TRBJ2-7
CASSGGLLGYEQYF
TGTGCCTCCAGTGGAGGACTACTAGGCTACGAGCAGTACTTC
>-|TRBV6-2/TRBV6-3|-|TRBJ2-4
CASTPGTYLAKNIQYF
TGTGCCAGCACCCCAGGGACATATCTAGCCAAAAACATTCAGTACTTC